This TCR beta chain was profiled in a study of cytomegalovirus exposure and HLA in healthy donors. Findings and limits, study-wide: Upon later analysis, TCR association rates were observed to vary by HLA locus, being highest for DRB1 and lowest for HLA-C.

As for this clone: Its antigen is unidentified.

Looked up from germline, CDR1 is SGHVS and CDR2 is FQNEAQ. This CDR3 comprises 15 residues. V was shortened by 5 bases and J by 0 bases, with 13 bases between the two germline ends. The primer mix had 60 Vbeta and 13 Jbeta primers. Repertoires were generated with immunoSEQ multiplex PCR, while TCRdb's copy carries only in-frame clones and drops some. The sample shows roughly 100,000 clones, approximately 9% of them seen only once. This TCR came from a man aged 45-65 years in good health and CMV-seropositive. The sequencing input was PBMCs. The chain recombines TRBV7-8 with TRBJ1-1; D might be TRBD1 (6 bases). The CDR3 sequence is CASSLSGGLNTEAFF. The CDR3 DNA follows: TGTGCCAGCAGCCTATCGGGGGGCCTGAACACTGAAGCTTTCTTT.